Below, one T cell receptor beta chain is given with its context. These data come from a study of blood T cells in healthy people across ages. The CDR3 totals 15 residues. The germline V and J ends were trimmed by 4 bases and 0 bases, with 7 bases remaining between them. Germline-derived CDR1 and CDR2 are SGHTA and FQGNSA. Next came a second PCR, run for about 7 to 12 cycles, which used a sample-barcoded 5' primer along with a J-beta primer mix. TCRdb passed the 5' RACE reads through MiXCR, listing each CDR3 protein once. Among fewer than 2 million distinct CDR3 sequences listed, roughly two fifths were seen once.

The genes are TRBV7-2 and TRBJ2-6; D gene uncertain. The sequence came from a human donor in good health. The sequencing input was blood. This CDR3 reads CASSSRASGANVLTF. For the CDR3, the DNA is TGTGCCAGCAGCTCTAGGGCCTCTGGGGCCAACGTCCTGACTTTC.